Included here is one T cell receptor beta chain sequence, with context. The antigen remains unidentified. The cDNA for TCR beta came from 5'RACE template switching with UMIs. TCRdb reworked the 5' RACE reads into one entry per CDR3 protein, no DNA. The data show hundreds of thousands of distinct CDR3 sequences, and the top ten clones hold roughly 5.4%. The data derive from a study of T cells expressing NK-cell markers. The study, taken as a whole, reports: Top CD8+ clonotypes included the dominant CD3+CD56+NKG2C+ clonotypes in several donors.

The V gene's germline CDR1 is KGHSH and CDR2 LQKENI. There are 16 residues in the CDR3. Sequencing was done on a sample of blood T cells: a sorted CD56 or NKG2C T cell subset, CD4+ or CD8+ T cells, or bulk PBMC T cells (not recorded which). The chain has TRBV18 and TRBJ2-3; the D call of TRBD1 rests on TCRdb alone, since no DNA is present to check it. This TCR derives from a man between 18 and 69 years old in good health. The CDR3 sequence: CASSPPNRGRLDTQYF.